This T cell receptor (beta chain) was retrieved from a study of T cell repertoires in cytomegalovirus infection. About the study: Signatures in public TCR beta sequences pointed to both CMV infection and matching HLA type.

For this clonotype: What it recognizes is unknown.

MiXCR, applied by TCRdb to the reads, yields one record per CDR3 protein. The sample records around 530,000 distinct CDR3 sequences, 16% being singletons. The CDR3 runs 18 residues. Trimming shortened V by 1 base and J by 5 bases, and 18 bases separated the two germline ends. CDR1 and CDR2 from the germline V gene are SGHDN and FVKESK. Points from the study as a whole: Individuals carrying CMV plus the relevant HLA were identified by cumulative frequency of public TCR beta families. CMV-specific TCR beta clonotypes restricted by HLA-C dominated the ex vivo response.

The sample comprised CD8+ T cells from PBMCs. The TCR comes from a human donor in good health (CMV status not recorded). Some clones in this sample may be carry-over from other donors' samples. This chain connects TRBV14 to TRBJ2-6; TRBD2 might be the D (6 bases). In nucleotides, the CDR3 is TGTGCCAGCAGCCAAGTACCCAGCGGGCAAGCTAGGGCCAACGTCCTGACTTTC. Translating it yields CASSQVPSGQARANVLTF.